This is a list of T cell receptor beta chains from one sample in a study of blood T cell repertoires in COVID-19. Method: immunoSEQ multiplex PCR; TCRdb's copy keeps in-frame clones and lacks some. The data show approximately 90,000 clones, 70% to 90% seen once. Sequencing input: peripheral blood. The source is a human donor in a cohort sampled during active COVID-19. CDR3s include the opening cysteine and the closing phenylalanine or tryptophan. A D gene is named only where the DNA matches it firmly. Size values are once, few and many counts, or a class for expanded clones, and some rows have none.

clone size,D gene,J gene,V gene,CDR3 DNA,CDR3 protein
once,NA,TRBJ2-7,TRBV6-2/TRBV6-3,TGTGCCAGCAGTTACCCCCTGAGCGAACCGGACTCCTACGAGCAGTACTTC,CASSYPLSEPDSYEQYF
NA,NA,TRBJ1-5,TRBV6-5,TGTGCCAGCAGTTACGGGCCAGGTCAGCCCCAGCATTTT,CASSYGPGQPQHF
few,NA,TRBJ2-2,TRBV7-2,TGTGCCAGCAGAGTTTCGGGAACCGGGGAGCTGTTTTTT,CASRVSGTGELFF
NA,TRBD1,TRBJ1-1,TRBV19,TGTGCCAGTAGTTTACAGGGGGGCACTGAAGCTTTCTTT,CASSLQGGTEAFF
NA,TRBD2,TRBJ2-1,TRBV30,TGTGCCTGGAGTGGACTAGCGGGGAACAATGAGCAGTTCTTC,CAWSGLAGNNEQFF
NA,TRBD1,TRBJ2-3,TRBV12-3/TRBV12-4,TGTGCCAGCAGCCGGGACAGCGCAGATACGCAGTATTTT,CASSRDSADTQYF
NA,TRBD1,TRBJ1-6,TRBV27,TGTGCCAGCAGGTCACAGGGGATTTACTATAATTCACCCCTCCACTTT,CASRSQGIYYNSPLHF
NA,TRBD1,TRBJ1-4,TRBV10-2,TGCGCCAGCAGTGACCGACAGGGGATTAATGAAAAACTGTTTTTT,CASSDRQGINEKLFF
NA,NA,TRBJ2-5,TRBV7-8,TGTGCCAGCAGCTTAAGGGGGGGGTCGGGAGGAGAGACCCAGTACTTC,CASSLRGGSGGETQYF
NA,TRBD2,TRBJ2-5,TRBV5-1,TGCGCCAGCAGCTACTCCGGGACTAGCGGGGGGGGCCGGAAGGACCAGTACTTC,CASSYSGTSGGGRKDQYF
few,NA,TRBJ2-1,TRBV2,TGTGCCAGCAGCGAACTAGCTGCCGCCTACAATGAGCAGTTCTTC,CASSELAAAYNEQFF
NA,NA,TRBJ1-1,TRBV20-1,TGCAGTGCCCGCGGGCGTGAAGCTTTCTTT,CSARGREAFF
NA,NA,TRBJ1-2,TRBV27,TGTGCCAGCAGTTTAAGGGCAGGGTACGGCTACACCTTC,CASSLRAGYGYTF
NA,TRBD1,TRBJ1-5,TRBV5-1,TGCGCCAGCAGCTCGGAAAAGGTTGGACAGGGAGCGGGTCAGCCCCAGCATTTT,CASSSEKVGQGAGQPQHF
NA,TRBD2,TRBJ2-5,TRBV5-1,TGCGCCAGCAGCATATCCGGGACTACAGAAAGAGAGACCCAGTACTTC,CASSISGTTERETQYF
few,TRBD2,TRBJ2-7,TRBV11-2,TGTGCCAGCAGACTTGAGGCCGGAGCGGGATTCTACGAGCAGTACTTC,CASRLEAGAGFYEQYF
NA,NA,TRBJ2-6,TRBV5-1,TGCGCCAGCAGCTCCGAGGGTACTGGGGCCAACGTCCTGACTTTC,CASSSEGTGANVLTF
NA,TRBD1,TRBJ1-1,TRBV2,TGTGCCAGCAGTCTCCAGGGGGGCCTCGCTGAAGCTTTCTTT,CASSLQGGLAEAFF
NA,NA,TRBJ2-7,TRBV3-1/TRBV3-2,TGTGCCAGCAGCCAAGTATTCGGGGGGCTCTCCTACGAGCAGTACTTC,CASSQVFGGLSYEQYF
once,NA,TRBJ2-2,TRBV6-5,TGTGCCAGCAGTTCCCAGTTAACCGGGGAGCTGTTTTTT,CASSSQLTGELFF
NA,NA,TRBJ2-7,TRBV7-2,TGTGCCAGCAGCCCTGTCCGGGGGGCCCTCGAGCAGTACTTC,CASSPVRGALEQYF
NA,TRBD2,TRBJ2-3,TRBV7-6,TGTGCCAGCAGCTTATTAGCGGGAGAAAGCACAGATACGCAGTATTTT,CASSLLAGESTDTQYF
NA,NA,TRBJ1-2,TRBV7-9,TGTGCCAGCAGCTTAGTTGGAGTAGGCTACACCTTC,CASSLVGVGYTF
once,TRBD2,TRBJ2-2,TRBV7-3,TGTGCCAGCAGCTTAGACGGGAGGCACGGGGAGCTGTTTTTT,CASSLDGRHGELFF
once,NA,TRBJ2-5,TRBV7-3,TGTGCCAGCAGCTTAGGACCCACACAGGGTCAAGAGACCCAGTACTTC,CASSLGPTQGQETQYF
NA,TRBD1,TRBJ1-3,TRBV19,TGTGCCAGTAGTAGGGGACAGGGGACCCGAAGCTCTGGAAACACCATATATTTT,CASSRGQGTRSSGNTIYF